The 3 T cell receptor beta chains below come from one sample, sequenced in a study of long-term antiretroviral therapy in people with HIV. The assay, immunoSEQ v3.0, was run at survey level. Profiled with immunoSEQ multiplex PCR; TCRdb holds only in-frame clones, not every one. The sample yields approximately 17,000 clones, over 70% seen once. This specimen consisted of unsorted PBMCs, obtained 1.5 years before starting antiretroviral therapy. The receptors were sampled from a woman aged 50 to 60 with HIV.

This clone has just a few counts. The DNA of the CDR3 is TGTGCCAGCAGTGAAGGACAGTACAATCAGCCCCAGCATTTT. It translates to CASSEGQYNQPQHF. The chain joins TRBV2 to TRBJ1-5, with D maybe TRBD1 (5 bases). Germline CDR1 and CDR2: SNHLY and FYNNEI. The V and J ends lost 1 base and 3 bases respectively, with 7 bases between them. This CDR3 region has 14 residues. The whole variable domain, filled in from reference TRBV2 and TRBJ1-5, reads EPEVTQTPSHQVTQMGQEVILRCVPISNHLYFYWYRQILGQKVEFLVSFYNNEISEKSEIFDDQFSVERPDGSNFTLKIRSTKLEDSAMYFCASSEGQYNQPQHFGDGTRLSIL.

This clone was picked up a small number of times. CDR3 region: CASSQDTGLRSGYTF. The CDR3 bases are TGCGCCAGCAGCCAGGACACAGGGCTCCGCTCCGGCTACACCTTC. This chain connects TRBV5-1 to TRBJ1-2; maybe TRBD1 (6 bases). The CDR3 length is 15 residues. Trimming left V 4 bases short and J 8 bases short, with 21 bases between. Per germline, CDR1 SGHRS and CDR2 YFSETQ.

The J gene is TRBJ1-2, the V gene TRBV27, with TRBD1 identical over 9 bases. V lost 2 bases, J lost 4 bases, and 2 bases stayed unmatched. Germline V gene data show CDR1 as MNHEY and CDR2 as SMNVEV (reference sequence). The CDR3 has 14 amino acids. The CDR3: CASSLTGGFYGYTF. CDR3 nucleotides: TGTGCCAGCAGTTTAACAGGGGGCTTCTATGGCTACACCTTC.